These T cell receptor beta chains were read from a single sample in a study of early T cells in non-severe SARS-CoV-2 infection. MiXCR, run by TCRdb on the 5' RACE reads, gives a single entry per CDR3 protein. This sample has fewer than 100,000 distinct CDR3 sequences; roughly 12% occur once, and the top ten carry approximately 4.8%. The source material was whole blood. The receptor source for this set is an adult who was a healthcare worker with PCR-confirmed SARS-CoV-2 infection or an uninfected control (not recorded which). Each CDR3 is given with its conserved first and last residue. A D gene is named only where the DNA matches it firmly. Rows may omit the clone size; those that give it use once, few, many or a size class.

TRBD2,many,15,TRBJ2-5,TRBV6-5,TGTGCCAGCAGTCTAGCGGGGGGTAGTATGGAGACCCAGTACTTC,CASSLAGGSMETQYF
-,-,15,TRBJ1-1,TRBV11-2,TGTGCCAGCAGCTTAGCGGGACTCGAGAACACTGAAGCTTTCTTT,CASSLAGLENTEAFF
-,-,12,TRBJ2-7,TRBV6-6,TGTGCCAGCGGAATGGGCAGTTTCGAGCAGTACTTC,CASGMGSFEQYF
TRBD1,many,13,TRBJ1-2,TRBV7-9,TGTGCCAGCACCTTACAGGGGGCGGATGGCTACACCTTC,CASTLQGADGYTF
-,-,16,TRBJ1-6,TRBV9,TGTGCCAGCAGTAAGGAGACAGGCTACTATAATTCACCCCTCCACTTT,CASSKETGYYNSPLHF
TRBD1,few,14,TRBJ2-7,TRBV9,TGTGCCAGCAGCGACGGACAGGGGATTTACGAGCAGTACTTC,CASSDGQGIYEQYF
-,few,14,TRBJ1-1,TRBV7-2,TGTGCCAGCAGCTTAGGGGGGCAGGGAACTGAAGCTTTCTTT,CASSLGGQGTEAFF
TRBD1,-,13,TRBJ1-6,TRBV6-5,TGTGCCGGCGACAGGGATCGAAATTCACCCCTCCACTTT,CAGDRDRNSPLHF
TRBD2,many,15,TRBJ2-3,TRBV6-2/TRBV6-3,TGTGCCAGCAGCCAACCGGGGACTAGCGGCGGAGCGCAGTATTTT,CASSQPGTSGGAQYF
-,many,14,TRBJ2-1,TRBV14,TGTGCCAGCAGCTCTACAGGGACGTTCGATGAGCAGTTCTTC,CASSSTGTFDEQFF
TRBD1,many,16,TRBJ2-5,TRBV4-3,TGCGCCAGCAGCCAAGATTTGGGACAGGGAGACGAGACCCAGTACTTC,CASSQDLGQGDETQYF
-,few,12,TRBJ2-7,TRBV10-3,TGTGCCATCAGAGGACGGAGCTACGAGCAGTACTTC,CAIRGRSYEQYF
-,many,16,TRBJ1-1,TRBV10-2,TGCGCCAGCAGATCAAGAGCAACAGGGAGGGACACTGAAGCTTTCTTT,CASRSRATGRDTEAFF
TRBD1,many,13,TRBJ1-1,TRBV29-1,TGCAGCGTTGTGACAGGGGTAAACACTGAAGCTTTCTTT,CSVVTGVNTEAFF
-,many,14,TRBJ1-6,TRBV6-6,TGTGCCAGCAGTTACGCAGGGGCGGATTCACCCCTCCACTTT,CASSYAGADSPLHF
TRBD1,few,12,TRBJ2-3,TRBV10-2,TGCGCCAGCAGCGACAGGGCCAGTACGCAGTATTTT,CASSDRASTQYF
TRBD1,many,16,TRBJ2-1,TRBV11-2,TGTGCCAGCAGCTTAGATCCAGGGACAGGGCTCGATGAGCAGTTCTTC,CASSLDPGTGLDEQFF
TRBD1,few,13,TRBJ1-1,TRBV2,TGTGCCAGCAGTCTGGGGACAGGGATGAAAGCTTTCTTT,CASSLGTGMKAFF
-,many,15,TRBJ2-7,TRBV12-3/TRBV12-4,TGTGCCAGCAGTTTAGGTCCAAATCCCACCTACGAGCAGTACTTC,CASSLGPNPTYEQYF
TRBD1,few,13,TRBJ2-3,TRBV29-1,TGCAGCGTTGCAGGGGGATCCGGTGATACGCAGTATTTT,CSVAGGSGDTQYF
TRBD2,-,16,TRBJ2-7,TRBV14,TGTGCCAGCAGCCACCTATCGTCGGGGGGGCCCGCCGAGCAGTACTTC,CASSHLSSGGPAEQYF
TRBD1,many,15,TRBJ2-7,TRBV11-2,TGTGCCAGCAGCTTACTCGGGACAGGGGGCTACGAGCAGTACTTC,CASSLLGTGGYEQYF
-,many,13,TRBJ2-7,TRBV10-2,TGCGCCAGCAGTGAGTCGCGGGTAACGGGGCAGTACTTC,CASSESRVTGQYF
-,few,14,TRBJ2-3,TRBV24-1,TGTGCCACCAGCCAGGGGCGGAGCACAGATACGCAGTATTTT,CATSQGRSTDTQYF
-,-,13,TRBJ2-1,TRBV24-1,TGTGCCACCAGTAGCGGCAGGAACAATGAGCAGTTCTTC,CATSSGRNNEQFF
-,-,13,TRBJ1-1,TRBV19,TGTGCCAGTAGTATAGATCTGAACACTGAAGCTTTCTTT,CASSIDLNTEAFF
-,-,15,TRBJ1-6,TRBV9,TGTGCCAGCAGCGTAGATTGGACCGATAATTCACCCCTCCACTTT,CASSVDWTDNSPLHF
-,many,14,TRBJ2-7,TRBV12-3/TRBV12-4,TGTGCCAGCAGTTTAGCGGCAGGGGTAGGGGAGCAGTACTTC,CASSLAAGVGEQYF
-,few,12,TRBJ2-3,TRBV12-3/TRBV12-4,TGTGCCAGCACCGCCGAGACAGATACGCAGTATTTT,CASTAETDTQYF
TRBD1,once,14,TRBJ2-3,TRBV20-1,TGCAGTGCAACCTGGGACAGACTTACAGATACGCAGTATTTT,CSATWDRLTDTQYF
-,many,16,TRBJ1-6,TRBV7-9,TGTGCCAGCAGCGGTAGAGATAAAGCCTATAATTCACCCCTCCACTTT,CASSGRDKAYNSPLHF
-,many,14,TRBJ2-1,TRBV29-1,TGCAGCGCCGCCCGACCTAGCTCCTACAATGAGCAGTTCTTC,CSAARPSSYNEQFF
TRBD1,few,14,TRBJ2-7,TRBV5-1,TGCGCCAGCACCGGGACAGCATCCTCCTACGAGCAGTACTTC,CASTGTASSYEQYF
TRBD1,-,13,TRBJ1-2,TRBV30,TGTGCCTGCCCGACAGGGGGGGGCTATGGCTACACCTTC,CACPTGGGYGYTF
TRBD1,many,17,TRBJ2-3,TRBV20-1,TGCAGTGCCCCAAGCCCCAGGACAGGGATTAAAGCAGATACGCAGTATTTT,CSAPSPRTGIKADTQYF
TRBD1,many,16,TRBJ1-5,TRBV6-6,TGTGCCAGCAGTCACCAAGACAGGGGGCCCGGTCAGCCCCAGCATTTT,CASSHQDRGPGQPQHF
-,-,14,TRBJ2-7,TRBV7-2,TGTGCCAGCAGCTTAAGGGACACGGCCTACGAGCAGTACTTC,CASSLRDTAYEQYF
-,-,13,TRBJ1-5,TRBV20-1,TGCAGTGCTCGGACAGAACCTATAGGACCCCAGCATTTT,CSARTEPIGPQHF
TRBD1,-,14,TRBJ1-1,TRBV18,TGTGCCAGCTCGCCCGACAGGGCGAACACTGAAGCTTTCTTT,CASSPDRANTEAFF
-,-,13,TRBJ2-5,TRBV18,TGTGCCAGCTCACTCACTAGCAGAGAGACCCAGTACTTC,CASSLTSRETQYF
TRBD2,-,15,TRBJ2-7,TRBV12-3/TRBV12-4,TGTGCCAGCAGTCCGACTAGCGGGGGGACTAGAGAGCAGTACTTC,CASSPTSGGTREQYF
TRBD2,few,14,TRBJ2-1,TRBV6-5,TGTGCCAGCAGTAATAGCGGGGGGTACAATGAGCAGTTCTTC,CASSNSGGYNEQFF